This TCR beta chain was sequenced in a study of T cells expressing NK-cell markers. Whole-study findings and limits: A handful of donors showed these clonotypes also leading the CD3+CD56-NKG2C+ fraction. The study did not resolve the HCMV specificity of expanded NKG2C+ T cell clones.

On this clonotype: The antigen is unknown.

Following a re-call of the 5' RACE reads, TCRdb has one entry per CDR3 protein and lacks DNA. The repertoire table contains about 390,000 distinct CDR3 sequences. Germline CDR1 is GTSNPN and CDR2 is SVGIG (reference sequence). This CDR3 region has 14 residues. This TCR was recovered from a woman aged 45-59 years in good health. Sequenced material: blood T cells: a sorted CD56 or NKG2C T cell subset, CD4+ or CD8+ T cells, or bulk PBMC T cells (not recorded which). V is TRBV30 and J is TRBJ1-1; TCRdb's assignment of TRBD1 cannot be checked, as there is no DNA. The CDR3: CAWTSGQQIVRAFF.